This TCR beta chain was sequenced for a study of coeliac disease (dated 2022 in TCRdb). About the full investigation: Because high-resolution HLA typing was not available, biased TRBV7-2 usage was examined as a proof of principle. Small intestinal lymphocyte fractions from coeliac and non-coeliac patients were analysed in the study using next-generation sequencing of rearranged TRB and TRG CDR3 regions. The goal was to describe the TR repertoires of small intestinal T cells in active coeliac disease, in refractory type I coeliac disease, and in coeliac disease treated with a gluten-free diet. Of the approximately 30 patients in the full study, around 22 had coeliac disease confirmed by serology and 8 were controls with non-small intestinal disorders. TRB sequencing succeeded for samples from roughly 29 subjects, including roughly 25 paired bulk unsorted intraepithelial and lamina propria cell samples. Overall study outcomes, separate from this receptor: TRB and TRG repertoires of active coeliac intraepithelial and lamina propria samples showed lower clonality than controls, suggesting recruitment of diverse T cells. For the most part, TRB repertoires were private, with most amino acid sequences found in only one sample, and V-gene usage showed no significant difference across disease groups. High-purity fractions were not obtained when intraepithelial cells were separated from lamina propria cells, so cross-contamination between compartments was possible. The approach was considered by the authors to be unsuitable for unbiased detection of gliadin-specific T cells, as gliadin-specific T cells are scarce and rarely shared between patients.

Clipping removes 6 bases from V and 0 bases from J, with 2 as the unmatched junction base count. The CDR3 numbers 14 residues from cysteine through phenylalanine. Here the CDR3 DNA is all that survives: 42 bases in frame from base 1. The germline V gene specifies SGHRS as CDR1 and YFSETQ as CDR2. Library preparation used the immunoSEQ multiplex PCR assay. The TR loci were subjected to amplification by multiplexed PCR, for which V gene segments served as targets of the forward primers and J gene segments as targets of the reverse primers. The amplified CDR3 regions were sequenced using the Illumina HiSeq System. Under the source paper's analysis protocol: Closely related reads were merged by a nearest-neighbour algorithm to remove PCR and sequencing errors and to collapse the data into unique sequences. Each repertoire was summarised by clonality and by T cell density, with T cell density defined as TR molecules per amount of genomic DNA input. CDR3 amino acid sequences present in at least 80% of unsorted samples were defined as public TRs, and these public TRs were then tested for differential abundance between coeliac and control samples. Kruskal-Wallis tests followed by Dunn post-tests were used to test for differences in clonality and density between disease groups. TCRdb stores this immuneACCESS table with in-frame sequences only. Part of the clones is absent; in the studies checked, under half of the shortfall reflects unresolved V genes, and no reason is known for the rest. The DNA was the basis for D and trimming; V, J and clone size are from that table. Here the sample has some 1,100 clones; 58% occur a single time. Under 35% of the sample is held by the ten biggest clonotypes.

This clone was seen only once. The antigen it binds to is not known. The sample holds no much larger clone one base away, and base qualities are not on file. Aliquots of some 520,000 cells were frozen in DMSO/FBS in liquid nitrogen, and a single aliquot per fraction was used for sequencing. Every one of the 30 patients in the study had endoscopy and a small intestinal biopsy. Intraepithelial cells were released from biopsies by stirring for one hour at 37 degrees C in RPMI containing EGTA, MgCl2 and 1% FBS. Genomic DNA was extracted from frozen unsorted cell fractions using the Qiagen DNeasy blood extraction kit.

The chain joins TRBV5-1 to TRBJ2-3; TRBD2 matches 9 bases in the middle. Specimen: intraepithelial lymphocytes from the gut. The meaning of the sample's cell subset or site label: intraepithelial cell (IEC) fraction of small intestinal biopsy. The receptor comes from a man in his 70s without celiac disease. The DNA sequence is given as TGCGCCAGCAAGCTAGCGGGAAGCACAGATACGCAGTATTTT. Its product reads: CASKLAGSTDTQYF. Where the CDR3 stops, the reference TRBV5-1 and TRBJ2-3 genes take over; the full variable domain is KAGVTQTPRYLIKTRGQQVTLSCSPISGHRSVSWYQQTPGQGLQFLFEYFSETQRNKGNFPGRFSGRQFSNSRSEMNVSTLELGDSALYLCASKLAGSTDTQYFGPGTRLTVL.